This note documents a single TCR beta chain sequence. The record originates from a study of blood T cell repertoires in COVID-19. Background on the study: The analysed material was cDNA or gDNA that came from T cells, B-cell-depleted T cells, or PBMCs.

The CDR3 consists of 15 residues. V lost 3 bases and J lost 0; bases outside the gene matches: 3. Germline CDR1 and CDR2: SGDLS and YYNGEE. Clones were read by immunoSEQ multiplex PCR, and TCRdb kept only the in-frame ones, dropping some. The sample lists about 300,000 clones; 70% to 90% were seen once. The sequence came from a man between 65 and 85 years old with acute or convalescent COVID-19. The chain carries TRBV9 and TRBJ1-3; 7 bases align to TRBD1. Material for sequencing was peripheral blood. In DNA, the CDR3 is TGTGCCAGCAGCGCCGGGGACAGCTCTGGAAACACCATATATTTT. Protein product: CASSAGDSSGNTIYF.